This T cell receptor (beta chain) was recorded in a study of blood T cell repertoires in COVID-19. The wider study: There were acute and convalescent COVID-19 samples, and they came from the United States, Italy and Spain. The cDNA or gDNA used as material had been derived from T cells, B-cell-depleted T cells, or PBMCs.

Sequenced by immunoSEQ multiplex PCR; TCRdb stores in-frame clones only, minus some. The sample shows roughly 66,000 clones, roughly nine tenths of them seen only once. V lost 5 bases to trimming and J lost 7 bases; unmatched junction nucleotides: 8. Germline assignment: CDR1 MNHEY and CDR2 SVGEGT. The CDR3 consists of 14 residues. This sequence was found in a human donor in a cohort sampled during active COVID-19. Sequencing was done on a sample of peripheral blood. The chain employs TRBV6-2 or TRBV6-3 and TRBJ2-7; TRBD1 matches at 10 bases. CDR3 protein: CASSGGDRGWEQYF. CDR3 DNA sequence: TGTGCCAGCAGTGGCGGGGACAGGGGATGGGAGCAGTACTTC.